This T cell receptor (beta chain) was sequenced during a study of response to subunit inactivated influenza vaccine (dated by TCRdb to between 2018 and 2020). A note on the overall study: Deep quantitative profiling of the T cell receptor repertoire was used in the study to follow responses to a trivalent subunit inactivated influenza vaccine. Findings and caveats that apply to the study as a whole: The authors proposed that each seasonal influenza vaccination may bring in only a limited number of new T cells.

The CDR3 runs 17 amino acids, cysteine and phenylalanine included. Just CDR3 DNA is preserved here, 51 bases in frame from base 1. CDR1 and CDR2 are drawn from the germline V gene: SGHRS, YFSETQ. V is shortened by 5 bases, J by 0 bases, and the region joining them spans 19 bases. This clonotype was seen more than once but under ten times. Its antigen is currently not known. Within one base of it there is no much larger clone, and no base qualities were kept. The library was prepared using RT-PCR. The sequencer listed for this sample is Illumina HiSeq 2500. TCRdb reran the public reads through fastp at Q25 and MiXCR, keeping productive beta chains. Records with the same CDR3 protein are collapsed into one entry carrying the most frequent genes and DNA. For this sample there are more than 500,000 distinct CDR3 sequences; approximately 10% appear just once. Together, the top ten hold approximately 11% of the sample.

This same sample was also part of a study on T cells expressing NK-cell markers. According to the second study: TCR beta cDNA libraries were prepared using 5'RACE template switching, which introduced a universal primer site and unique molecular identifiers. Three sorted T-cell subsets (CD3+CD56+NKG2C+, CD3+CD56+NKG2C- and CD3+CD56-NKG2C+) from roughly 8 donors had their TCR beta-chain repertoires profiled. Of the eight sequenced donors, seven were found to be HCMV-seropositive and one was found to be HCMV-seronegative. To restrict sorting to alphabetaTCR-expressing T cells, an anti-gammadeltaTCR antibody was added in several experiments. In six donors, the dominant CD3+CD56+NKG2C+ clonotypes were found to rank among the top 10 CD8+ clonotypes and to make up about 1.0-7.5% of CD8+ T cells. Those dominant clonotypes were again the most abundant among CD3+CD56-NKG2C+ cells in several donors, at about 25-65%. Whether the expanded NKG2C-expressing T cell clones were specific for HCMV antigens was left unclear. All eight donors whose samples were sequenced were randomly selected healthy volunteers, three of them men and five women. HCMV-specific IgG was detected in serum with a commercial ELISA kit to determine HCMV serostatus. Ficoll density gradient centrifugation was used to isolate peripheral blood mononuclear cells from blood. Bulk peripheral blood T-cell repertoires were additionally sequenced from unsorted PBMC for over 5 donors. cDNA synthesis was primed from the TCR beta constant segment, followed by two successive PCR amplification steps. Sequencing of the libraries produced 2 x 150 bp reads on Illumina HiSeq 2000/2500, MiSeq or NextSeq. MIGEC was used to demultiplex reads and group reads by UMI, and MiTCR was used to assemble and quantify clonotypes. To exclude erroneous sequences, any TCR cDNA sequence not supported by at least two reads was discarded. Downstream repertoire analysis used the tcR package, and clonotypes were matched across fractions by CDR3 nucleotide sequence plus V segment. VDJmatch was used to annotate antigen specificity against VDJdb, with one amino acid substitution in CDR3 allowed.

The clonotype originates from a man aged 45 to 65 who received an inactivated influenza vaccine. Donor details come from another sample of the same person, matched by shared clones. The sample was PBMCs from blood, taken on the day of vaccination. The V and J segments used are TRBV5-1 and TRBJ2-3; a tentative D match to TRBD2 spans 5 bases. The sequence in DNA is TGCGCCAGCAGTTTTAAGCGGACCATTTACAGCACAGATACGCAGTATTTT. Its coded protein is CASSFKRTIYSTDTQYF.